These 15 T cell receptor beta chains were all obtained from the same sample, sequenced in a study of cytomegalovirus exposure and HLA in healthy donors. The primer mix had 60 Vbeta and 13 Jbeta primers. The repertoire was sequenced with immunoSEQ multiplex PCR; TCRdb's copy has only in-frame clones and lacks some. The data show about 94,000 clones, with roughly 80% seen just once and around 7% held by the top ten. The sample comprised PBMCs. The source is a man between 40 and 49 years old in good health and CMV-seropositive.

CDR3 sequence: CASSFDNFGSPLHF. CDR3 bases: TGTGCCAGCAGCTTTGACAACTTCGGATCACCCCTCCACTTT. The V and J genes are TRBV5-4 and TRBJ1-6; D is uncertain. CDR3 size: 14 residues. The V gene lost 2 bases and the J gene lost 10 bases, with 13 bases spanning the gap. Germline CDR1 is SGHNT and CDR2 is YYREEE (reference sequence).

The rearrangement links TRBV10-1 to TRBJ2-3, with D perhaps TRBD1 (6 bases). With 2 bases removed from V and 2 bases from J, the gap between germline ends came to 11 bases. The CDR3 contains 15 residues. Germline lookup yields CDR1 WNHNN and CDR2 SYGVQD (reference sequence). Here the CDR3 DNA reads TGCGCCAGCAGTGAGGGAACAGGGTACACAGATACGCAGTATTTT. The encoded protein is CASSEGTGYTDTQYF.

This clone came up once. The chain employs TRBV7-6 and TRBJ2-4; D possibly corresponds to TRBD1 (5 bases). Deletions cut 5 bases from V and 0 bases from J, with 8 bases between. CDR3 size: 14 residues. The germline CDR1 and CDR2 sequences are SGHVS and FNYEAQ. In DNA form, the CDR3 reads TGTGCCAGCAGCCCAGGGCTAGCCAAAAACATTCAGTACTTC. Translating it yields CASSPGLAKNIQYF.

A few counts support this clone. The chain links TRBV6-1 to TRBJ2-1; TRBD2 might be the D (6 bases). The CDR3 loop spans 15 amino acids. Trimming took 5 bases from V and 9 from J, leaving 20 bases between them. CDR1 is MNHNS and CDR2 is SASEGT in the germline V gene. CDR3 sequence reads: CASSTRLVGLFEQFF. Here the CDR3 DNA reads TGTGCCAGCAGTACCAGACTAGTAGGTCTTTTTGAGCAGTTCTTC.

The rearrangement uses TRBV11-2 and TRBJ1-5; 7 positions match TRBD1. CDR1 is SGHAT, CDR2 FQNNGV, per germline. The CDR3 has 15 residues. V lost 1 base, J lost 7 bases, and 7 bases stayed unmatched. CDR3 region: CASSLGDRVGQPQHF. CDR3 sequence (DNA): TGTGCCAGCAGCTTAGGCGACAGGGTTGGCCAGCCCCAGCATTTT.

The chain recombines TRBV6-5 with TRBJ2-3; 7 bases align to TRBD1. CDR3 length equals 13 residues. The J segment lost 5 bases and the V segment lost 6 bases, leaving 5 bases of the junction unmatched. The V gene's germline CDR1 is MNHEY and CDR2 SVGAGI. CDR3 protein: CASRSTGRDTQYF. DNA of the CDR3: TGTGCCAGCAGGTCGACAGGGAGAGATACGCAGTATTTT.

The genes are TRBV7-9 and TRBJ2-1, with TRBD2 matching over 15 bases. V lost 2 bases to trimming and J lost 9 bases; unmatched junction nucleotides: 8. The CDR3 is 17 residues long. Germline V gene lookup returns CDR1 SEHNR and CDR2 FQNEAQ (reference sequence). The CDR3 DNA reads as TGTGCCAGCAGCTTAACCAAACCGGGACTAGCGGGAGGTGAGCAGTTCTTC. Amino acids: CASSLTKPGLAGGEQFF.

V gene TRBV5-1 combines with J gene TRBJ2-6; 10 nucleotides line up with TRBD1. The V and J ends lost 2 bases and 2 bases, in that order; junction bases with no gene match: 7. The CDR3 spans 18 residues. Germline CDR1 SGHRS, CDR2 YFSETQ. The CDR3 loop reads CASSLLDRGRAGANVLTF. In DNA form, the CDR3 reads TGCGCCAGCAGCTTACTAGACAGGGGGCGCGCTGGGGCCAACGTCCTGACTTTC.

The chain carries TRBV29-1 and TRBJ2-1; maybe TRBD2 (6 bases). The V and J ends lost 6 bases and 8 bases respectively, with 11 bases between them. Germline V gene lookup returns CDR1 SQVTM and CDR2 ANQGSEA. This CDR3 contains 11 residues. CDR3 nucleotides: TGCAGCGTCGCAACGGGAGATGAGCAGTTCTTC. It yields the protein CSVATGDEQFF.

The chain links TRBV27 to TRBJ2-3, with 11 bases identical to TRBD2. V was pared by 2 bases and J by 8 bases, with 18 bases of the junction left unmatched. The CDR3 has 19 residues. Germline CDR1 reads MNHEY; CDR2 reads SMNVEV (reference sequence). CDR3 coding DNA: TGTGCCAGCAGTTTAGAGTCTAGCGGGGGGCCTACGGCATTGGGTACGCAGTATTTT. Translated: CASSLESSGGPTALGTQYF.

The rearrangement joins TRBV7-3 to TRBJ2-7; TRBD2 aligns across 8 bases. The CDR3 contains 15 residues. J gave up 8 bases and V 5 bases, and 14 bases lay outside the gene matches. Germline lookup yields CDR1 SGHTA and CDR2 FQGTGA. The CDR3 loop is CASSPGGGLGLKQYF. CDR3 bases: TGTGCCAGCAGCCCCGGGGGGGGCCTTGGCTTGAAGCAGTACTTC. The full variable domain, rest sourced from reference TRBV7-3 and TRBJ2-7, is GAGVSQTPSNKVTEKGKYVELRCDPISGHTALYWYRQSLGQGPEFLIYFQGTGAADDSGLPNDRFFAVRPEGSVSTLKIQRTERGDSAVYLCASSPGGGLGLKQYFGPGTRLTVT.

The gene calls are TRBV29-1 and TRBJ1-1; D is perhaps TRBD1 (6 bases). Trimming removed 7 bases from V and 1 base from J, with 10 bases in between. Germline V gives CDR1 SQVTM, CDR2 ANQGSEA. The CDR3 is 12 amino acids. CDR3 bases: TGCAGCGCTGGCAGGGGGAACACTGAAGCTTTCTTT. Amino acids: CSAGRGNTEAFF.

V and J are TRBV30 and TRBJ2-1, with D tentatively TRBD2 (6 bases). V lost 2 bases and J lost 1, with 12 bases in between. The CDR3 extends over 15 amino acids. CDR1 is GTSNPN and CDR2 is SVGIG in the germline V gene (reference sequence). CDR3 sequence (DNA): TGTGCCTGGAGTCGGAGGGATCTGTCCTACAATGAGCAGTTCTTC. Translation gives CAWSRRDLSYNEQFF.

The rearrangement joins TRBV5-1 to TRBJ1-3, with 7 bases aligning to TRBD1. V was pared by 4 bases and J by 2 bases, with 9 bases of the junction left unmatched. Germline values: CDR1 SGHRS, CDR2 YFSETQ. CDR3 size: 16 residues. This chain's CDR3 is CASSPNLQGTGNTIYF. The CDR3 nucleotides are TGCGCCAGCAGCCCCAACCTACAGGGGACTGGAAACACCATATATTTT.

The chain couples TRBV6-5 to TRBJ1-6, with no clear D. This CDR3 has 13 amino acids. Trimming left V 6 bases short and J 9 bases short, with 12 bases between. CDR1 is MNHEY and CDR2 is SVGAGI in the germline V gene. This CDR3 reads CASSRDGVSPLHF. The CDR3 DNA reads TGTGCCAGCAGCCGGGATGGAGTTTCACCCCTCCACTTT.